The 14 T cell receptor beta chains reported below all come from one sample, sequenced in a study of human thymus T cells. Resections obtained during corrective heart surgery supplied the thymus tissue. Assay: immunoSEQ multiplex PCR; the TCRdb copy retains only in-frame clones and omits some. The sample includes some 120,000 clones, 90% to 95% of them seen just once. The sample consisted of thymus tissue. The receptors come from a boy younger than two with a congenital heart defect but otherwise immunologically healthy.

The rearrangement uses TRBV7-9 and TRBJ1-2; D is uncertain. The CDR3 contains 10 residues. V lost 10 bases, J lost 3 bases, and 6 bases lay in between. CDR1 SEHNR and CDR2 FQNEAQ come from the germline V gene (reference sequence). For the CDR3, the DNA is TGTGCCACCCATTACTATGGCTACACCTTC. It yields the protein CATHYYGYTF.

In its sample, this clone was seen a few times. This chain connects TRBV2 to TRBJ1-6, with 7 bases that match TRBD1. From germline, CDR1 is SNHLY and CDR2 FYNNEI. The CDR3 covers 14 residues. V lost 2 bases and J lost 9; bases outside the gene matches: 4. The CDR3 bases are TGTGCCAGCAGTGAAACAGGGGAAAGTTCACCCCTCCACTTT. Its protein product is CASSETGESSPLHF.

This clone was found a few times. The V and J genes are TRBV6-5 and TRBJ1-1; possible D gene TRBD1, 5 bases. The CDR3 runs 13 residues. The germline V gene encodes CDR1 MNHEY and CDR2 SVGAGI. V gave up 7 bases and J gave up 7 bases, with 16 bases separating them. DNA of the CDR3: TGTGCCAGCACTCGTCTAGACAGACTTGAAGCTTTCTTT. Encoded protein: CASTRLDRLEAFF.

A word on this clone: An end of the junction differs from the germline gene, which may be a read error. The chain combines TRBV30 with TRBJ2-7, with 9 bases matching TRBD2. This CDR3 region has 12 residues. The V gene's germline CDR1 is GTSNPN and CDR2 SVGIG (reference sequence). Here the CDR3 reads CAWSRQAGGLNF. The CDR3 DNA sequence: TGTGCCTGGAGTCGTCAAGCGGGGGGCCTTAACTTC.

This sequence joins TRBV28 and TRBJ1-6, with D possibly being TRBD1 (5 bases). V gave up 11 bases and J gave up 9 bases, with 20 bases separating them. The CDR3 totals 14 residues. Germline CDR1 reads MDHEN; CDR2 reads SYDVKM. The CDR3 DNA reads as TGTGCCGGGACCCGCGGGGCAAAGGGTTCACCCCTCCACTTT. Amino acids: CAGTRGAKGSPLHF.

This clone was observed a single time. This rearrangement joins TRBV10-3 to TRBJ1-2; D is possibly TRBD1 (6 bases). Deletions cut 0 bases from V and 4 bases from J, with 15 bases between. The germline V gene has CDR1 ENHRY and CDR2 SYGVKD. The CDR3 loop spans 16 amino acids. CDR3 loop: CAISESFGKGGYGYTF. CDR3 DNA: TGTGCCATCAGTGAGTCGTTCGGGAAAGGGGGCTATGGCTACACCTTC.

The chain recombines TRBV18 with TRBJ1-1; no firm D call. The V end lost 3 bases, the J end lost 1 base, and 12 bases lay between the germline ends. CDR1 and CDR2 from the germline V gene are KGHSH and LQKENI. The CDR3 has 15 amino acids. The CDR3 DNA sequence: TGTGCCAGCTCACCTTCCCACAGAGAGAACACTGAAGCTTTCTTT. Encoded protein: CASSPSHRENTEAFF.

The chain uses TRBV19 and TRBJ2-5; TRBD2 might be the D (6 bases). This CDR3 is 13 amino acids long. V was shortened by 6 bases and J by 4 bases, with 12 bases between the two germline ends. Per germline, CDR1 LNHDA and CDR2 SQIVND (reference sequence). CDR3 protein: CASRKAGRETQYF. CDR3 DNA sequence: TGTGCCAGTAGGAAGGCGGGGCGAGAGACCCAGTACTTC.

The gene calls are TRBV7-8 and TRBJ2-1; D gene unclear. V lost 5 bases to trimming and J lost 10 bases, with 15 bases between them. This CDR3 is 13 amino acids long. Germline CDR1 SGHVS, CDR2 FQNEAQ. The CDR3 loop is CASSQSWALEQFF. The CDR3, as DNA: TGTGCCAGCAGCCAAAGTTGGGCGTTAGAGCAGTTCTTC.

Here the CDR3 reads CAWIGGSGLRYTEAFF. CDR3 DNA: TGTGCCTGGATCGGGGGATCGGGATTGAGGTACACTGAAGCTTTCTTT. The chain employs TRBV30 and TRBJ1-1, with D possibly matching TRBD1 (5 bases). Germline CDR1 reads GTSNPN; CDR2 reads SVGIG (reference sequence). The V end lost 4 bases, the J end lost 3 bases, and 21 bases lay between the germline ends. CDR3 size: 16 residues.

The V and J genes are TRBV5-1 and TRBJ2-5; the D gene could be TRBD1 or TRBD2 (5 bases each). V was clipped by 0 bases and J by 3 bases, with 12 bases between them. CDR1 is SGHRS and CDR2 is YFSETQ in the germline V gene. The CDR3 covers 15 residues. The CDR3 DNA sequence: TGCGCCAGCAGCTTGGCGGGACCACGAAAAGAGACCCAGTACTTC. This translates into CASSLAGPRKETQYF.

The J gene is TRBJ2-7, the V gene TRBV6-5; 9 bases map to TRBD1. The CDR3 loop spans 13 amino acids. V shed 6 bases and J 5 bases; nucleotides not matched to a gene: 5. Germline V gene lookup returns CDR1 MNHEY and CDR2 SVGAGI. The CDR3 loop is CASRQTGGDEQYF. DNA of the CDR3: TGTGCCAGCAGGCAGACAGGGGGTGACGAGCAGTACTTC.

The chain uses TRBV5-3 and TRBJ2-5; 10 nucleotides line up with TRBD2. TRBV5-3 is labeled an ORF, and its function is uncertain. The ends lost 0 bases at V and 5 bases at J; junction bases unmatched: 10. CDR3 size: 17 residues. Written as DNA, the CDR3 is TGTGCCAGAAGCTTGGCGGAAGAGCGGGGGGGCCGGGAGACCCAGTACTTC. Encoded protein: CARSLAEERGGRETQYF.

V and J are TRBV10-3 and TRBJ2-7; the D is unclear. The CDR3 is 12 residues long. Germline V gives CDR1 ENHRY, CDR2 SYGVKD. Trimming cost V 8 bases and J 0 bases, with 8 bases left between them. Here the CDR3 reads CAIGPDSYEQYF. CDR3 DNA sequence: TGTGCCATCGGCCCCGACTCCTACGAGCAGTACTTC.